What follows are 14 T cell receptor beta chains derived from one specimen sequenced in a study of glioma-infiltrating T cells. Amplification of TCR alpha and beta CDR3 regions from RNA used iRepertoire nested multiplex PCR. TCRdb itself ran the multiplex PCR reads through MiXCR, one entry per CDR3 protein. The data hold fewer than 55,000 distinct CDR3 sequences, with about 20% observed a single time. The sequencing input was glioma tissue, nonneoplastic brain tissue, or PBMCs (not recorded which). The receptor source for this set is a human donor with low-grade glioma or glioblastoma, undergoing nonglioma brain surgery, or in good health (not recorded which).

The V and J genes are TRBV5-6 and TRBJ2-1; 10 nucleotides line up with TRBD1. This CDR3 is 16 amino acids long. V gave up 4 bases and J gave up 2 bases; unmatched junction bases: 6. Germline loops: CDR1 SGHDT, CDR2 YYEEEE. DNA for the CDR3: TGTGCCAGCAGCCCGATAGGACAGGGGGCCTACAATGAGCAGTTCTTC. Protein sequence: CASSPIGQGAYNEQFF.

This chain links TRBV29-1 with TRBJ2-1; no reliable D call. Between the trimmed V and J ends, which lost 6 bases and 0 bases, there was a span of 9 bases. The CDR3 has 13 amino acids. The germline V gene has CDR1 SQVTM and CDR2 ANQGSEA. CDR3 sequence reads: CSVTESSYNEQFF. Written as DNA, the CDR3 is TGCAGCGTGACCGAAAGCTCCTACAATGAGCAGTTCTTC.

The sample holds many counts of this clonotype. The chain links TRBV19 to TRBJ1-4, with 11 bases matching TRBD1. The germline V gene encodes CDR1 LNHDA and CDR2 SQIVND (reference sequence). V lost 6 bases to trimming and J lost 0 bases; unmatched junction nucleotides: 9. The CDR3 has 18 residues. CDR3 coding DNA: TGTGCCAGTAGACCCGGACAGGGGGCTTTATCAACTAATGAAAAACTGTTTTTT. Translating it yields CASRPGQGALSTNEKLFF.

This clonotype was counted many times. V usage is TRBV7-2 and J usage is TRBJ1-1; 7 bases map to TRBD1. The CDR3 runs to 15 residues. CDR1 is SGHTA, CDR2 FQGNSA, per germline. Trimming at V came to 4 bases and at J to 0 bases, leaving 5 bases not matched to a gene. CDR3 in amino acids: CASSYRDRVNTEAFF. Written as DNA, the CDR3 is TGTGCCAGCAGCTACCGGGACAGAGTGAACACTGAAGCTTTCTTT.

Ten or more counts support this clonotype. The chain combines TRBV9 with TRBJ1-1; TRBD1 aligns across 7 bases. The CDR3 runs to 13 residues. CDR1 and CDR2 from the germline V gene are SGDLS and YYNGEE. V dropped 0 bases and J dropped 5; count of bases not matched to a gene: 1. The chain's CDR3 is CASSVEQGTEAFF. The CDR3 DNA is TGTGCCAGCAGCGTAGAACAGGGGACTGAAGCTTTCTTT.

This clonotype was counted at least ten times. This chain connects TRBV27 to TRBJ2-5; D might be TRBD1 or TRBD2, each matching 5 bases. Trimming took 5 bases from V and 5 from J, leaving 9 bases between them. Germline CDR1 MNHEY, CDR2 SMNVEV (reference sequence). CDR3 length: 12 amino acids. The CDR3 protein is CASSEGTETQYF. The CDR3 coding sequence is TGTGCCAGCAGTGAAGGGACGGAGACCCAGTACTTC.

This clonotype was observed many times. The CDR3 DNA reads as TGTGCCACCAGGGGGACGGAAAACACCGGGGAGCTGTTTTTT. Amino acids: CATRGTENTGELFF. The chain joins TRBV24-1 to TRBJ2-2; D is perhaps TRBD1 or TRBD2 (5 bases each). V lost 7 bases and J 2 bases, leaving 10 bases between the germline ends. This CDR3 is 14 amino acids long. Germline V gene data show CDR1 as KGHDR and CDR2 as SFDVKD.

The chain recombines TRBV29-1 with TRBJ2-7, with 9 bases aligning to TRBD1. The CDR3 has 13 residues. The V gene end was trimmed by 7 bases and the J gene end by 4 bases; junction bases not matched to a gene: 8. The germline CDR1 and CDR2 sequences are SQVTM and ANQGSEA. The CDR3 DNA follows: TGCAGCGCAACAGGGGGCCAGGTATACGAGCAGTACTTC. Its translation is CSATGGQVYEQYF.

This clonotype was seen ten or more times. The genes are TRBV6-1 and TRBJ2-1; D is ambiguous. The germline V and J ends were trimmed by 10 bases and 4 bases, with 5 bases remaining between them. The CDR3 is 10 residues long. The germline gives CDR1 MNHNS, CDR2 SASEGT. As DNA, the CDR3 is TGTGCCATCGGGTACAATGAGCAGTTCTTC. This encodes CAIGYNEQFF.

The chain carries TRBV5-4 and TRBJ2-5; 12 bases align to TRBD2. The CDR3 consists of 16 residues. The V gene's germline CDR1 is SGHNT and CDR2 YYREEE (reference sequence). The J segment lost 7 bases and the V segment lost 5 bases, leaving 12 bases of the junction unmatched. The CDR3 reads CASRDAASGGAGTQYF. The CDR3 region has the DNA TGTGCCAGCAGGGATGCCGCTAGCGGGGGGGCCGGGACCCAGTACTTC.

This clonotype was detected ten times or more. This rearrangement joins TRBV4-1 to TRBJ2-7, with 7 bases aligning to TRBD2. In germline, CDR1 is MGHRA, CDR2 YSYEKL. The CDR3 is made up of 14 amino acids. The V gene end was trimmed by 3 bases and the J gene end by 0 bases; junction bases not matched to a gene: 2. The CDR3 DNA follows: TGCGCCAGCAGCCAGGGGACTATCTCCTACGAGCAGTACTTC. Its protein product is CASSQGTISYEQYF.

This clonotype occurred a few times. The rearrangement links TRBV12-3 or TRBV12-4 to TRBJ2-7; 11 positions match TRBD2. The CDR3 has 14 residues. The V segment lost 9 bases and the J segment 0 bases; nucleotides outside the gene matches: 4. The CDR3 protein is CASRGTSGSYEQYF. CDR3 bases: TGTGCCAGTAGAGGGACTAGCGGCTCCTACGAGCAGTACTTC.

This clonotype was counted many times. The chain uses TRBV2 and TRBJ1-1, with no clear D. Germline V gene sequence: CDR1 SNHLY, CDR2 FYNNEI. This CDR3 is built from 12 residues. Trimming stripped 0 bases from V and 7 bases from J, with 6 bases between. CDR3 sequence: CASSEAENEAFF. The CDR3 DNA reads TGTGCCAGCAGTGAAGCCGAAAATGAAGCTTTCTTT.

This clonotype appeared many times. The chain joins TRBV12-3 or TRBV12-4 to TRBJ1-1, with no clear D. This CDR3 has 13 amino acids. The V end was cut by 6 bases, the J end by 0 bases, with 8 bases between. The CDR3 DNA is TGTGCCAGCAGGCTCCTTGTGAACACTGAAGCTTTCTTT. Its protein is CASRLLVNTEAFF.